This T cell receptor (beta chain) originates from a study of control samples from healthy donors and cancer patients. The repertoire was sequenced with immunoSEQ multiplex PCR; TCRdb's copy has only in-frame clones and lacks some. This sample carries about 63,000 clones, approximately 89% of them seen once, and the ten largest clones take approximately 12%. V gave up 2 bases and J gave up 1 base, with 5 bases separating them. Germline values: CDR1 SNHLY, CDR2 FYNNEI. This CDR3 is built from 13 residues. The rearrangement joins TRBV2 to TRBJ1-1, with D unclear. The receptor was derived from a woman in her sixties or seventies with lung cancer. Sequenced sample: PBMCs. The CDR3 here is CASSEYGNTEAFF. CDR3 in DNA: TGTGCCAGCAGTGAATACGGGAACACTGAAGCTTTCTTT. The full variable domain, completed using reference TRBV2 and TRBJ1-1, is EPEVTQTPSHQVTQMGQEVILRCVPISNHLYFYWYRQILGQKVEFLVSFYNNEISEKSEIFDDQFSVERPDGSNFTLKIRSTKLEDSAMYFCASSEYGNTEAFFGQGTRLTVV.